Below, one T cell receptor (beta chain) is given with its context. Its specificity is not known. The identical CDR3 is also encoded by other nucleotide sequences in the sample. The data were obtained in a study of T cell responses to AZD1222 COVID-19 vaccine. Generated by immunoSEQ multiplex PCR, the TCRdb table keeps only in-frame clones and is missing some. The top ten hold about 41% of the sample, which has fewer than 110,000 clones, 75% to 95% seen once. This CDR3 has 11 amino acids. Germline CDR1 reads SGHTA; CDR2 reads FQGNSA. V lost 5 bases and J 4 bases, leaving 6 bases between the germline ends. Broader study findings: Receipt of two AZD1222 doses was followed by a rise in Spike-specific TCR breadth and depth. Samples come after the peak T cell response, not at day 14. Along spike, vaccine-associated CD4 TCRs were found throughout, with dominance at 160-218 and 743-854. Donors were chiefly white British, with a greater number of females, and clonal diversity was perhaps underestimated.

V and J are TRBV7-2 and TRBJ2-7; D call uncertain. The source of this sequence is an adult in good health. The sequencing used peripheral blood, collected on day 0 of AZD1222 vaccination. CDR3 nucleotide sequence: TGTGCCAGCAGCCTATCATACGAGCAGTACTTC. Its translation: CASSLSYEQYF.